This TCR beta chain was identified during a study of blood T cell repertoires in COVID-19. Looking at the study overall: Sites across the United States, Italy and Spain contributed samples from acute and convalescent COVID-19. T cells, B-cell-depleted T cells, or PBMCs provided the cDNA or gDNA that served as material.

In the original analysis: Reference gene primer amplification gave estimated nucleated cell counts. The data were produced by immunoSEQ multiplex PCR, yet TCRdb's version contains in-frame clones alone and is incomplete. The DNA was the basis for D and trimming; V, J and clone size are from that table. In the table there are around 100,000 clones, 70% to 90% of which are singletons. The sequence was collected from a man between 40 and 49 years old with acute or convalescent COVID-19. Sequenced sample: peripheral blood.

The CDR3, as DNA: TGTGCCAGCAGCCATGTAACCTACGAGCAGTACTTC. This encodes CASSHVTYEQYF. V usage is TRBV3-1 (or the pseudogene TRBV3-2) and J usage is TRBJ2-7; D unresolved. Trimming took 3 bases from V and 2 from J, leaving 5 bases between them. Germline CDR1 and CDR2: LGHDT and YNNKEL (reference sequence). CDR3 length: 12 residues.